The sequence of this T cell receptor (beta chain) was determined in a study of metastatic and nonmetastatic thyroid tumors. At the level of the study: Repertoire data that came from the blood and tumor or nodule tissue of malignant and benign thyroid patients were compared. Study-wide points: The reported finding was significantly higher TCR beta diversity in malignant thyroid tumors relative to benign nodules, in blood and tumor.

This clone has a handful of counts. Antigen: not known. V gave up 8 bases and J gave up 4 bases, with 13 bases separating them. The germline V gene encodes CDR1 MNHEY and CDR2 SMNVEV (reference sequence). There are 13 residues in the CDR3. TCRdb re-clonotyped the PCR reads via MiXCR. The repertoire holds tens of thousands of clones, with approximately 24% as singletons. Thyroid surgery took place with no prior treatment in any patient. The V and J genes are TRBV27 and TRBJ2-3; TRBD2 might be the D (6 bases). This TCR came from a female donor with papillary thyroid cancer or a benign thyroid nodule (not recorded which). Some clones in this sample may be carry-over from other donors' samples. The sequencing input was tumor tissue. The CDR3 region has the DNA TGTGCCAGCGGCCCGTCGGGAGCAGATACGCAGTATTTT. It yields the protein CASGPSGADTQYF.